Shown below are 26 T cell receptor beta chains from a single sample sequenced in a study of T cells in localized non-small cell lung cancer. Clones were read by immunoSEQ multiplex PCR, and TCRdb kept only the in-frame ones, dropping some. The table has approximately 21,000 clones, 88% seen once. Sequences were derived from peripheral blood mononuclear cells, sampled before any cancer treatment. All receptors derive from an older male donor with stage II lung adenocarcinoma.

The chain combines TRBV5-1 with TRBJ1-1; D is unclear. V lost 0 bases, J lost 3 bases, and 9 bases lay in between. The CDR3 length is 14 residues. In germline, CDR1 is SGHRS, CDR2 YFSETQ. The CDR3 region is CASSLGGSHTEAFF. The CDR3 nucleotides read TGCGCCAGCAGCTTGGGTGGGTCCCACACTGAAGCTTTCTTT.

The chain has TRBV4-1 and TRBJ2-5; the match to TRBD1 covers 7 bases. This CDR3 has 18 residues. Germline CDR1 is MGHRA and CDR2 is YSYEKL. After removal of 3 bases from V and 0 bases from J, the junction contained 13 bases not matched to a gene. CDR3 amino acids: CASSQFITGTVYQETQYF. CDR3 DNA: TGCGCCAGCAGCCAGTTTATTACCGGGACAGTTTACCAAGAGACCCAGTACTTC.

In DNA, the CDR3 is TGTGCCAGCAGCCCAAGCGGGAGGGCCCCCTACGAGCAGTACTTC. This encodes CASSPSGRAPYEQYF. V and J are TRBV13 and TRBJ2-7; TRBD2 aligns across 10 bases. Germline values: CDR1 PRHDT, CDR2 FYEKMQ (reference sequence). Trimming cost V 5 bases and J 2 bases; bases outside gene matches: 6. The CDR3 extends over 15 amino acids.

V gene TRBV2 combines with J gene TRBJ2-5, with D perhaps given as TRBD1 or TRBD2 (5 bases each). V lost 4 bases and J lost 2, with 11 bases in between. The CDR3 is 14 residues long. Germline V gene data show CDR1 as SNHLY and CDR2 as FYNNEI. For the CDR3, the DNA is TGTGCCAGCAGTGGGGACCAGGGACAAGAGACCCAGTACTTC. Translated: CASSGDQGQETQYF.

In this sample, this clone turned up a few times. The chain carries TRBV4-1 and TRBJ1-5, with a tentative D call TRBD1 (5 bases). V lost 1 base to trimming and J lost 6 bases, with 16 bases between them. This CDR3 has 16 amino acids. The germline V gene encodes CDR1 MGHRA and CDR2 YSYEKL. CDR3 in DNA: TGCGCCAGCAGCCAAGCTCCGGCGCGGGGGAGTCAGCCCCAGCATTTT. Its translation: CASSQAPARGSQPQHF.

Here the CDR3 reads CASSSGTADSSYGYTF. The CDR3 bases are TGTGCCAGCAGCTCTGGGACCGCCGATTCCTCGTATGGCTACACCTTC. This rearrangement joins TRBV7-9 to TRBJ1-2; possible D gene TRBD1, 5 bases. V shed 4 bases and J shed 5 bases, with 20 bases lying between them. Germline loops: CDR1 SEHNR, CDR2 FQNEAQ (reference sequence). This CDR3 contains 16 residues.

The chain links TRBV15 to TRBJ2-3; D ambiguous. The length of the CDR3 is 12 residues. V was pared by 1 base and J by 3 bases, with 2 bases between. Germline loops: CDR1 LNHNV, CDR2 YYDKDF (reference sequence). CDR3: CATSRVTDTQYF. The CDR3 coding sequence is TGTGCCACCAGCAGAGTAACAGATACGCAGTATTTT.

The rearrangement uses TRBV18 and TRBJ1-6; no firm D call. V gave up 2 bases and J gave up 8 bases, with 7 bases separating them. The germline CDR1 and CDR2 sequences are KGHSH and LQKENI. The CDR3 loop spans 13 amino acids. CDR3 bases: TGTGCCAGCTCACCAGCAGGAGATTCACCCCTCCACTTT. As protein: CASSPAGDSPLHF.

The chain joins TRBV27 to TRBJ2-1; possibly TRBD2 for D (6 bases). V dropped 8 bases and J dropped 0 bases, with 14 bases sitting between them. Germline-derived CDR1 and CDR2 are MNHEY and SMNVEV (reference sequence). The CDR3 runs to 15 residues. CDR3 loop: CASGLSGPSYNEQFF. The CDR3 bases are TGTGCCAGCGGACTAAGCGGCCCCTCCTACAATGAGCAGTTCTTC.

This rearrangement joins TRBV28 to TRBJ2-6; D unclear. V was trimmed by 7 bases and J by 0 bases, leaving 13 bases between them. Germline CDR1 reads MDHEN; CDR2 reads SYDVKM. This CDR3 spans 16 amino acids. The CDR3 region has the DNA TGTGCCAGCAACTTACGCCAGGACTCTGGGGCCAACGTCCTGACTTTC. Protein sequence: CASNLRQDSGANVLTF.

The CDR3 DNA reads as TGTGCCAGCAGCCCTCTCGATTCTAGCGGCCAAGAGACCCAGTACTTC. Translation gives CASSPLDSSGQETQYF. V usage is TRBV7-9 and J usage is TRBJ2-5; 7 nucleotides agree with TRBD2. Looked up from germline, CDR1 is SEHNR and CDR2 is FQNEAQ (reference sequence). The junction had 10 bases not matched to a gene; V was cut back by 5 bases and J by 1 base. CDR3 length: 16 residues.

This chain connects TRBV5-1 to TRBJ1-6, with D maybe TRBD1 (5 bases). The CDR3 spans 12 residues. CDR1 and CDR2 from the germline V gene are SGHRS and YFSETQ. Trimming left V 1 base short and J 16 bases short, with 12 bases between. The CDR3 here is CASSLTGELLHF. The CDR3 DNA reads as TGCGCCAGCAGCTTGACGGGGGAATTGCTCCACTTT. The entire variable domain, with the rest obtained from reference TRBV5-1 and TRBJ1-6, is as follows: KAGVTQTPRYLIKTRGQQVTLSCSPISGHRSVSWYQQTPGQGLQFLFEYFSETQRNKGNFPGRFSGRQFSNSRSEMNVSTLELGDSALYLCASSLTGELLHFGNGTRLTVT.

The chain employs TRBV5-4 and TRBJ2-7; D perhaps matches TRBD1 (6 bases). Germline values: CDR1 SGHNT, CDR2 YYREEE (reference sequence). V gave up 4 bases and J gave up 4 bases, with 15 bases separating them. This CDR3 has 14 amino acids. CDR3 sequence: CASSGPRQAYEQYF. For the CDR3, the DNA is TGTGCCAGCAGCGGACCGCGACAGGCTTACGAGCAGTACTTC.

The rearrangement links TRBV28 to TRBJ1-4; TRBD1 aligns across 7 bases. CDR1 is MDHEN and CDR2 is SYDVKM in the germline V gene. This CDR3 comprises 15 residues. Unmatched junction bases numbered 0, after V lost 2 bases and J lost 0 bases. This CDR3 is CASSLTGATNEKLFF. The CDR3 DNA reads as TGTGCCAGCAGTTTAACAGGGGCAACTAATGAAAAACTGTTTTTT.

This chain links TRBV2 with TRBJ1-2; D ambiguous. The CDR3 is 13 amino acids. The V and J ends lost 5 bases and 6 bases respectively, with 13 bases between them. Germline V gene data show CDR1 as SNHLY and CDR2 as FYNNEI. CDR3 loop: CASSLEGADGYTF. As DNA, the CDR3 is TGTGCCAGCAGTTTAGAAGGAGCGGATGGCTACACCTTC.

V and J are TRBV2 and TRBJ1-1; tentative D call: TRBD1 (6 bases). Germline values: CDR1 SNHLY, CDR2 FYNNEI. The CDR3 consists of 13 residues. With 5 bases removed from V and 6 bases from J, the gap between germline ends came to 13 bases. The CDR3 DNA reads as TGTGCCAGCAGTTTCACAGGGATCGCTGAAGCTTTCTTT. It yields the protein CASSFTGIAEAFF. Full variable domain (rest looked up from reference TRBV2 and TRBJ1-1): EPEVTQTPSHQVTQMGQEVILRCVPISNHLYFYWYRQILGQKVEFLVSFYNNEISEKSEIFDDQFSVERPDGSNFTLKIRSTKLEDSAMYFCASSFTGIAEAFFGQGTRLTVV.

In this sample, this clone turned up once. The CDR3: CASSARDRAKETQYF. The CDR3 DNA is TGTGCCAGCAGCGCCCGGGACAGGGCAAAAGAGACCCAGTACTTC. V usage is TRBV9 and J usage is TRBJ2-5; 9 bases agree with TRBD1. This CDR3 contains 15 residues. The V gene end was trimmed by 3 bases and the J gene end by 3 bases; junction bases not matched to a gene: 6. CDR1 is SGDLS, CDR2 YYNGEE, per germline. The full variable domain, with the rest looked up from reference TRBV9 and TRBJ2-5, is DSGVTQTPKHLITATGQRVTLRCSPRSGDLSVYWYQQSLDQGLQFLIQYYNGEERAKGNILERFSAQQFPDLHSELNLSSLELGDSALYFCASSARDRAKETQYFGPGTRLLVL.

This clone is labeled large. The chain carries TRBV13 and TRBJ1-6, with TRBD1 as a possible D gene (5 bases). CDR1 and CDR2 (germline): PRHDT, FYEKMQ (reference sequence). The ends were cut back, 0 bases at V and 8 bases at J, with 8 bases in the middle. The CDR3 consists of 14 residues. In nucleotides, the CDR3 is TGTGCCAGCAGCTTAGGCCTGGGGCATTCACCCCTCCACTTT. This sequence encodes CASSLGLGHSPLHF.

This sequence joins TRBV28 and TRBJ1-2; tentative D call: TRBD1 (5 bases). This CDR3 contains 13 residues. Germline CDR1 is MDHEN and CDR2 is SYDVKM. Deletions cut 5 bases from V and 6 bases from J, with 13 bases between. CDR3 nucleotide sequence: TGTGCCAGCAGTCACGGACGGGGGGATGGCTACACCTTC. Protein product: CASSHGRGDGYTF.

V and J are TRBV5-4 and TRBJ2-5; D may be TRBD1 (6 bases). The CDR3 loop spans 14 amino acids. Germline loops: CDR1 SGHNT, CDR2 YYREEE (reference sequence). Trimming removed 2 bases from V and 2 bases from J, with 10 bases in between. This CDR3 reads CASSFKQGQETQYF. CDR3 nucleotides: TGTGCCAGCAGCTTTAAACAGGGACAAGAGACCCAGTACTTC.

The V and J genes are TRBV28 and TRBJ1-3, with 7 nucleotides matching TRBD1. Per germline, CDR1 MDHEN and CDR2 SYDVKM. Losses at the gene ends were 10 bases for V and 4 bases for J; bases not matched to a gene: 7. This CDR3 has 13 residues. The CDR3 reads CAIQGQQGNTIYF. DNA for the CDR3: TGTGCCATCCAGGGACAGCAGGGAAACACCATATATTTT.

The V and J genes are TRBV19 and TRBJ2-3; D remains unclear. V lost 7 bases to trimming and J lost 2 bases, with 10 bases between them. CDR1 LNHDA and CDR2 SQIVND come from the germline V gene (reference sequence). The CDR3 runs 13 residues. The CDR3 loop reads CASTRAHTDTQYF. CDR3 bases: TGTGCCAGTACCCGGGCTCACACAGATACGCAGTATTTT.

The chain is built from TRBV29-1 and TRBJ2-1, with TRBD1 identical over 7 bases. Trimming at V came to 6 bases and at J to 5 bases, leaving 7 bases not matched to a gene. This CDR3 is built from 13 residues. Germline assignment: CDR1 SQVTM and CDR2 ANQGSEA. The CDR3 loop reads CSVSRGYNNEQFF. The CDR3 DNA is TGCAGCGTATCCAGGGGGTATAACAATGAGCAGTTCTTC.

This chain joins TRBV5-4 and TRBJ2-2; D ambiguous. Per the germline V gene, CDR1 is SGHNT and CDR2 is YYREEE (reference sequence). The CDR3 length is 16 residues. V shed 2 bases and J shed 0 bases, with 11 bases lying between them. Here the CDR3 DNA reads TGTGCCAGCAGCTTACTTGTTACCGCGAACACCGGGGAGCTGTTTTTT. It translates to CASSLLVTANTGELFF. The entire variable domain, with the rest obtained from reference TRBV5-4 and TRBJ2-2, is as follows: ETGVTQSPTHLIKTRGQQVTLRCSSQSGHNTVSWYQQALGQGPQFIFQYYREEENGRGNFPPRFSGLQFPNYSSELNVNALELDDSALYLCASSLLVTANTGELFFGEGSRLTVL.

This chain uses TRBV19 with TRBJ2-1, with D maybe TRBD1 (6 bases). The germline CDR1 and CDR2 sequences are LNHDA and SQIVND (reference sequence). The CDR3 is 12 residues long. Trimming removed 2 bases at V and 9 bases at J, with 8 bases between. CDR3 coding DNA: TGTGCCAGTAGTATAAGGGGGACTGAGCAGTTCTTC. It encodes CASSIRGTEQFF. Full variable domain (outside the CDR3, taken from reference TRBV19 and TRBJ2-1): DGGITQSPKYLFRKEGQNVTLSCEQNLNHDAMYWYRQDPGQGLRLIYYSQIVNDFQKGDIAEGYSVSREKKESFPLTVTSAQKNPTAFYLCASSIRGTEQFFGPGTRLTVL.

The chain combines TRBV5-4 with TRBJ1-3; TRBD1 matches 9 bases. Trimming cost V 4 bases and J 8 bases; bases outside gene matches: 7. The V gene's germline CDR1 is SGHNT and CDR2 YYREEE (reference sequence). This CDR3 has 14 amino acids. The DNA for the CDR3 is TGTGCCAGCAGCCTCTCAGGACAGGGGCACACCATATATTTT. Residues: CASSLSGQGHTIYF.